The clone carrying this T cell receptor beta chain was recorded many times. The ends lost 0 bases at V and 5 bases at J; junction bases unmatched: 3. Germline V gives CDR1 MRHNA, CDR2 SNTAGT. This CDR3 contains 15 residues. The assay was immunoSEQ multiplex PCR, and TCRdb's table has in-frame clones only and misses some. The top ten hold almost 25% of the sample, which has approximately 110,000 clones, less than 75% seen once. This entry is derived from a study of shared clonotypes between healthy human individuals. Study-wide context: Ranging from 18 to 49 in age, donors were two women and a few men.

This chain connects TRBV6-4 to TRBJ2-2; 7 bases align to TRBD2. The receptor's source is a woman aged 25 to 39 in good health. Sample: memory CD8+ T cells sorted from blood. Documented subset: CD45RO+ cells pooled with CCR7-negative TemRA cells. This CDR3 is CASSDSGGETGELFF. The CDR3 DNA follows: TGTGCCAGCAGTGACTCGGGAGGGGAAACCGGGGAGCTGTTTTTT.